The 27 T cell receptor beta chains below all came from one sample that was sequenced in a study of blood T cell repertoires in COVID-19. Here immunoSEQ multiplex PCR was the method, and the copy in TCRdb shows in-frame clones only, minus some. The data contain about 240,000 clones, 86% of them seen just once; the ten biggest clones take up roughly 3.1%. The sequenced sample was PBMCs or T cells enriched from blood (not recorded which). Receptors were obtained from a woman aged 35 to 49 with acute COVID-19.

The chain uses TRBV3-1 (or the pseudogene TRBV3-2) and TRBJ1-2; maybe TRBD1 (6 bases). V shed 2 bases and J shed 7 bases, with 11 bases lying between them. This CDR3 spans 13 amino acids. CDR1 is LGHDT, CDR2 YNNKEL, per germline (reference sequence). The chain's CDR3 is CASSQSGGGGYTF. CDR3 DNA sequence: TGTGCCAGCAGCCAATCTGGGGGCGGTGGCTACACCTTC.

The V gene is TRBV28, the J gene TRBJ2-3; 8 bases are shared with TRBD2. Trimming took 5 bases from V and 3 from J; bases not matched to a gene: 7. Germline values: CDR1 MDHEN, CDR2 SYDVKM. The CDR3 is made up of 15 amino acids. CDR3 sequence: CASSPLAGGTDTQYF. CDR3 nucleotide sequence: TGTGCCAGCAGTCCTCTAGCGGGCGGGACAGATACGCAGTATTTT.

This chain connects TRBV7-9 to TRBJ2-2; TRBD2 matches 9 bases. After removal of 4 bases from V and 7 bases from J, the junction contained 4 bases not matched to a gene. The CDR3 runs 14 residues. Germline CDR1 reads SEHNR; CDR2 reads FQNEAQ (reference sequence). CDR3 in amino acids: CASSSSGGNGELFF. DNA for the CDR3: TGTGCCAGCAGCTCAAGCGGGGGGAACGGGGAGCTGTTTTTT.

This clone was found once. The CDR3 DNA reads TGTGCCAGCAGTTACGACAGGGAACGGGAGACCCAGTACTTC. Protein product: CASSYDRERETQYF. The chain has TRBV6-5 and TRBJ2-5, with 7 bases that match TRBD1. The J segment lost 5 bases and the V segment lost 2 bases, leaving 5 bases of the junction unmatched. The CDR3 is 14 residues long. Germline V CDR1 and CDR2: MNHEY, SVGAGI.

CDR3 region: CASSEPRQGNTEAFF. The CDR3 DNA follows: TGCGCCAGCAGTGAGCCCCGACAGGGAAACACTGAAGCTTTCTTT. This chain links TRBV10-1 with TRBJ1-1; 7 nucleotides align to TRBD1. There are 15 residues in the CDR3. Germline trimming cut 2 bases from V and 2 bases from J; bases unmatched to any gene: 5. The germline gives CDR1 WNHNN, CDR2 SYGVQD (reference sequence).

This chain connects TRBV6-5 to TRBJ1-5, with 9 bases fitting TRBD1. Germline CDR1 MNHEY, CDR2 SVGAGI. The CDR3 is made up of 12 amino acids. V was clipped by 6 bases and J by 6 bases; unmatched bases: 0. Here the CDR3 reads CASRQGAQPQHF. Here the CDR3 DNA reads TGTGCCAGCAGACAGGGGGCTCAGCCCCAGCATTTT.

The chain has TRBV15 and TRBJ1-3; D not resolved. The V gene's germline CDR1 is LNHNV and CDR2 YYDKDF (reference sequence). The CDR3 is 15 residues long. Trimming stripped 5 bases from V and 2 bases from J, with 13 bases between. The CDR3 region has the DNA TGTGCCACCAGCCCAAAGGCGGCGACTGGAAACACCATATATTTT. Its protein is CATSPKAATGNTIYF.

This clone came up once. The rearrangement links TRBV15 to TRBJ2-1, with D uncertain. The CDR3 is 15 amino acids. The ends were cut back, 5 bases at V and 0 bases at J, with 11 bases in the middle. The germline CDR1 and CDR2 sequences are LNHNV and YYDKDF (reference sequence). CDR3 amino acids: CATSAWSSSYNEQFF. The DNA of the CDR3 is TGTGCCACCAGCGCCTGGAGCTCCTCCTACAATGAGCAGTTCTTC.

J is TRBJ2-7 and V is TRBV3-1 (or the pseudogene TRBV3-2); 7 bases map to TRBD1. The germline gives CDR1 LGHDT, CDR2 YNNKEL (reference sequence). This CDR3 region has 13 residues. Germline trimming cut 3 bases from V and 3 bases from J; bases unmatched to any gene: 2. CDR3: CASSQGDSYEQYF. Here the CDR3 DNA reads TGTGCCAGCAGCCAGGGGGACAGCTACGAGCAGTACTTC.

The chain joins TRBV5-5 to TRBJ1-2; 11 bases are a match to TRBD1. This CDR3 is 15 amino acids long. Germline V gives CDR1 SGHKS, CDR2 YYEKEE (reference sequence). V shed 0 bases and J 7 bases; nucleotides not matched to a gene: 5. CDR3 protein: CASSLGTGGASGYTF. CDR3 nucleotides: TGTGCCAGCAGCTTGGGGACAGGGGGCGCGTCTGGCTACACCTTC.

The rearrangement joins TRBV29-1 to TRBJ2-1; 9 bases align to TRBD2. Germline lookup yields CDR1 SQVTM and CDR2 ANQGSEA. This CDR3 comprises 14 residues. V was pared by 7 bases and J by 1 base, with 5 bases of the junction left unmatched. CDR3 sequence reads: CSAGSGSSYNEQFF. CDR3 DNA sequence: TGCAGCGCCGGTAGCGGGAGTTCCTACAATGAGCAGTTCTTC.

This chain uses TRBV3-1 (or the pseudogene TRBV3-2) with TRBJ2-7; 7 bases agree with TRBD1. Germline-derived CDR1 and CDR2 are LGHDT and YNNKEL (reference sequence). There are 14 residues in the CDR3. J lost 4 bases, V lost 2 bases, and 5 bases had no gene match. CDR3 protein: CASSQPDRLYEQYF. The CDR3 DNA sequence: TGTGCCAGCAGCCAACCGGACAGGCTGTACGAGCAGTACTTC.

This chain links TRBV5-6 with TRBJ2-2; 7 bases map to TRBD2. The CDR3 contains 15 residues. CDR1 is SGHDT and CDR2 is YYEEEE in the germline V gene. With V trimmed by 4 bases and J by 3 bases, 6 bases remained unmatched. As DNA, the CDR3 is TGTGCCAGCAGCCGCCGGGCGGGAGACACCGGGGAGCTGTTTTTT. Translated, it gives CASSRRAGDTGELFF.

The chain carries TRBV6-5 and TRBJ2-7, with 9 nucleotides matching TRBD2. The germline V gene has CDR1 MNHEY and CDR2 SVGAGI. V shed 7 bases, J shed 2 bases, and the junction held 6 bases outside the gene matches. This CDR3 spans 14 amino acids. This CDR3 is CASKLSSGAYEQYF. The CDR3 DNA is TGTGCCAGCAAGCTTTCTAGCGGGGCCTACGAGCAGTACTTC.

This clone came up a few times. The rearrangement links TRBV7-8 to TRBJ2-7; 8 bases align to TRBD2. This CDR3 is 14 amino acids long. V trimming: 2 bases; J trimming: 5 bases; junction bases outside the gene matches: 5. From germline, CDR1 is SGHVS and CDR2 FQNEAQ. The CDR3 nucleotides are TGTGCCAGCAGCTTAATAGCGGGACTCGACGAGCAGTACTTC. This codes for CASSLIAGLDEQYF.

This chain uses TRBV10-2 with TRBJ2-3, with 7 bases lining up with TRBD2. Germline V lookup: CDR1 WSHSY, CDR2 SAAADI. This CDR3 has 15 amino acids. J was trimmed by 1 base and V by 2 bases; bases with no gene match: 3. The CDR3 DNA reads TGCGCCAGCAGTGAGGCGGGAGTCGGCACAGATACGCAGTATTTT. It translates to CASSEAGVGTDTQYF.

The chain uses TRBV6-1 and TRBJ2-7; 10 nucleotides agree with TRBD1. This CDR3 region has 14 residues. Germline V gives CDR1 MNHNS, CDR2 SASEGT. J was trimmed by 6 bases and V by 2 bases; bases with no gene match: 4. The CDR3 DNA follows: TGTGCCAGCAGTGAACAATGGGACAGGGGCGAGCAGTACTTC. Its translation is CASSEQWDRGEQYF.

The chain carries TRBV15 and TRBJ2-3, with 8 bases fitting TRBD1. The CDR3 contains 17 residues. The V gene end was trimmed by 2 bases and the J gene end by 6 bases; junction bases not matched to a gene: 13. CDR1 LNHNV and CDR2 YYDKDF come from the germline V gene (reference sequence). The CDR3 DNA is TGTGCCACCAGCAGACCTGGACAGGGTGGTGTGTTGGATACGCAGTATTTT. This gives the protein CATSRPGQGGVLDTQYF.

This CDR3 is CASSQVERGIYEQYF. The CDR3 DNA reads as TGCGCCAGCAGCCAAGTGGAGAGGGGGATCTACGAGCAGTACTTC. The chain has TRBV4-1 and TRBJ2-7; tentatively, D is TRBD1 (6 bases). Germline V gives CDR1 MGHRA, CDR2 YSYEKL. Trimming cost V 1 base and J 3 bases, with 13 bases left between them. The CDR3 spans 15 residues.

The rearrangement links TRBV5-1 to TRBJ1-3; the D is unclear. Germline lookup yields CDR1 SGHRS and CDR2 YFSETQ. CDR3 size: 14 residues. The V end lost 0 bases, the J end lost 7 bases, and 11 bases lay between the germline ends. CDR3 residues: CASSLDSRRNTIYF. CDR3 nucleotides: TGCGCCAGCAGCTTGGATTCTAGAAGGAACACCATATATTTT.

CDR3 protein: CASSPNPGETQYF. The CDR3 DNA follows: TGTGCCAGCAGCCCAAACCCCGGGGAGACCCAGTACTTC. The V gene is TRBV7-9, the J gene TRBJ2-5; D ambiguous. Trimming left V 5 bases short and J 5 bases short, with 12 bases between. Germline V gives CDR1 SEHNR, CDR2 FQNEAQ (reference sequence). The CDR3 length is 13 residues.

The V and J genes are TRBV3-1 (or the pseudogene TRBV3-2) and TRBJ2-5; D gene unclear. The germline CDR1 and CDR2 sequences are LGHDT and YNNKEL (reference sequence). Trimming pared 4 bases from V and 4 bases from J, leaving 10 bases between. The CDR3 has 13 amino acids. In nucleotides, the CDR3 is TGTGCCAGCAGCCCGAGGATGGGAGAGACCCAGTACTTC. Translating it yields CASSPRMGETQYF.

The V call is TRBV3-1 (or the pseudogene TRBV3-2), the J call TRBJ2-1, with TRBD2 identical over 7 bases. Germline V gene lookup returns CDR1 LGHDT and CDR2 YNNKEL (reference sequence). This CDR3 region has 17 residues. V dropped 2 bases and J dropped 1; count of bases not matched to a gene: 8. In nucleotides, the CDR3 is TGTGCCAGCAGCCAACCCAGCGGGATGGGGTCCTACAATGAGCAGTTCTTC. Its protein is CASSQPSGMGSYNEQFF.

This chain connects TRBV28 to TRBJ1-5; D is possibly TRBD1 (5 bases). The CDR3 consists of 16 residues. V shed 7 bases and J shed 2 bases, with 18 bases lying between them. Germline V gives CDR1 MDHEN, CDR2 SYDVKM. The CDR3 here is CASNAGSGVRNQPQHF. The DNA for the CDR3 is TGTGCCAGCAACGCCGGTTCGGGGGTCCGCAATCAGCCCCAGCATTTT.

J is TRBJ1-6 and V is TRBV28; TRBD1 might be the D (5 bases). V was shortened by 7 bases and J by 5 bases, with 6 bases between the two germline ends. Germline V lookup: CDR1 MDHEN, CDR2 SYDVKM. This CDR3 contains 12 residues. The CDR3 DNA sequence: TGTGCCAGCACCAGGGATAATTCACCCCTCCACTTT. As protein: CASTRDNSPLHF. Looking up the rest from reference TRBV28 and TRBJ1-6 gives the full variable domain: DVKVTQSSRYLVKRTGEKVFLECVQDMDHENMFWYRQDPGLGLRLIYFSYDVKMKEKGDIPEGYSVSREKKERFSLILESASTNQTSMYLCASTRDNSPLHFGNGTRLTVT.

The gene calls are TRBV7-3 and TRBJ1-1; no definite D call. The V gene's germline CDR1 is SGHTA and CDR2 FQGTGA. The CDR3 consists of 14 residues. Trimming left V 5 bases short and J 3 bases short, with 13 bases between. CDR3 coding DNA: TGTGCCAGCAGCACAAGAGGTCCGGACACTGAAGCTTTCTTT. Protein product: CASSTRGPDTEAFF.

This chain connects TRBV9 to TRBJ2-2; D call uncertain. Germline V gives CDR1 SGDLS, CDR2 YYNGEE. V was shortened by 0 bases and J by 4 bases, with 7 bases between the two germline ends. The CDR3 covers 14 residues. CDR3 DNA: TGTGCCAGCAGCGTAGTCCCCTCCACCGGGGAGCTGTTTTTT. It translates to CASSVVPSTGELFF.